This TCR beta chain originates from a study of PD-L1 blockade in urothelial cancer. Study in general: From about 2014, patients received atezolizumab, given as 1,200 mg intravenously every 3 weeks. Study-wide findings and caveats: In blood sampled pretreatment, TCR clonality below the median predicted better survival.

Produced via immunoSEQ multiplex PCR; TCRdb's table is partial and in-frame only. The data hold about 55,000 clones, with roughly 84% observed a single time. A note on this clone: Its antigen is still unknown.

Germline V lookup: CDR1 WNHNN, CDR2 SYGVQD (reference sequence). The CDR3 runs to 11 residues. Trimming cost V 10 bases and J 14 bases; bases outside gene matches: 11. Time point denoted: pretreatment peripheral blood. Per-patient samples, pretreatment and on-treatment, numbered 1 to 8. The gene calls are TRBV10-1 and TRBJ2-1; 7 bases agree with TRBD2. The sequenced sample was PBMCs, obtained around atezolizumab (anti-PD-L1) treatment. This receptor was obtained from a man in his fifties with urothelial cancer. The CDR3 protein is CATGARGVEFF. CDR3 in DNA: TGCGCCACCGGCGCCCGGGGGGTGGAGTTCTTC.